The 15 T cell receptor beta chains listed next were all sequenced from one sample in a study of Ad26.COV2.S vaccination and SARS-CoV-2 variants. Measured with immunoSEQ multiplex PCR; TCRdb has only the in-frame clones, and not every one. The sample lists 250,000 to 300,000 clones, approximately 87% occurring once. Regarding treatment: about 20 received Ad26.COV2.S at low or high dose, single or two shots; several received placebo; per-sample allocation not given. On day 63 after the first injection, vaccine and placebo recipients gave samples. The sequenced sample was peripheral blood, obtained in a trial of Ad26.COV2.S vaccine versus placebo. The receptors shown here come from a person aged 18-65 years who received the Ad26.COV2.S COVID-19 vaccine or a placebo.

The CDR3 region is CASSWRDSQETQYF. The CDR3 DNA reads as TGTGCCAGCAGCTGGAGGGACAGTCAAGAGACCCAGTACTTC. The V gene is TRBV5-6, the J gene TRBJ2-5; maybe TRBD1 (7 bases). This CDR3 is built from 14 residues. Looked up from germline, CDR1 is SGHDT and CDR2 is YYEEEE. V was shortened by 3 bases and J by 2 bases, with 11 bases between the two germline ends.

The CDR3 coding sequence is TGTGCCAGCAGCTTAGGGATAGGGAACTCCTACGAGCAGTACTTC. Encoded protein: CASSLGIGNSYEQYF. This chain links TRBV7-9 with TRBJ2-7; no firm D call. This CDR3 contains 15 residues. V was pared by 1 base and J by 0 bases, with 10 bases between. The germline V gene has CDR1 SEHNR and CDR2 FQNEAQ (reference sequence).

This clone is a singleton in its sample. This rearrangement joins TRBV6-5 to TRBJ2-1; 8 bases align to TRBD2. Germline-derived CDR1 and CDR2 are MNHEY and SVGAGI. J lost 5 bases, V lost 6 bases, and 9 bases had no gene match. The CDR3 runs to 15 residues. The CDR3 loop is CASSNAGGLDNEQFF. The CDR3 coding sequence is TGTGCCAGCAGCAACGCGGGGGGACTGGACAATGAGCAGTTCTTC.

In DNA, the CDR3 is TGTGCCAGCAGCTTACCTGGGGCTAACTATGGCTACACCTTC. Protein sequence: CASSLPGANYGYTF. V and J are TRBV5-4 and TRBJ1-2; D gene uncertain. This CDR3 spans 14 amino acids. Trimming pared 2 bases from V and 0 bases from J, leaving 8 bases between. Germline loops: CDR1 SGHNT, CDR2 YYREEE (reference sequence).

This clone has a single count. This chain uses TRBV4-1 with TRBJ2-7; D possibly corresponds to TRBD2 (6 bases). V was shortened by 1 base and J by 7 bases, with 14 bases between the two germline ends. This CDR3 is 14 amino acids long. CDR1 MGHRA and CDR2 YSYEKL come from the germline V gene. CDR3: CASSQVVAALEQYF. The CDR3 DNA reads as TGCGCCAGCAGCCAAGTGGTAGCGGCACTGGAGCAGTACTTC.

J is TRBJ1-4 and V is TRBV6-1, with a possible D match to TRBD1 (5 bases). The germline gives CDR1 MNHNS, CDR2 SASEGT. There are 19 residues in the CDR3. Trimming took 1 base from V and 5 from J, leaving 23 bases between them. The CDR3 protein is CASSEDARFAGRLNEKLFF. The CDR3 coding sequence is TGTGCCAGCAGTGAAGATGCGAGATTTGCGGGGCGGTTGAATGAAAAACTGTTTTTT.

The chain has TRBV3-1 (or the pseudogene TRBV3-2) and TRBJ2-7; TRBD1 matches 8 bases. Germline assignment: CDR1 LGHDT and CDR2 YNNKEL (reference sequence). There are 14 residues in the CDR3. Trimming cost V 0 bases and J 4 bases; bases outside gene matches: 2. CDR3 in DNA: TGTGCCAGCAGCCAAGATAGGACAGGGTACGAGCAGTACTTC. This gives the protein CASSQDRTGYEQYF.

The gene calls are TRBV18 and TRBJ2-5, with D uncertain. The CDR3 has 14 amino acids. CDR1 KGHSH and CDR2 LQKENI come from the germline V gene. V was clipped by 3 bases and J by 3 bases, with 11 bases between them. The CDR3 loop reads CASSPPRTEETQYF. CDR3 coding DNA: TGTGCCAGCTCACCGCCAAGGACGGAAGAGACCCAGTACTTC.

This clone was seen only a few times. The rearrangement joins TRBV27 to TRBJ2-3, with D hard to call. This CDR3 contains 17 residues. Trimming removed 0 bases at V and 0 bases at J, with 13 bases between. The germline V gene has CDR1 MNHEY and CDR2 SMNVEV (reference sequence). CDR3 in DNA: TGTGCCAGCAGTTTATCAAAAGGAACACATAGCACAGATACGCAGTATTTT. Amino acids: CASSLSKGTHSTDTQYF.

This chain joins TRBV14 and TRBJ1-2; weak D call: TRBD1 (5 bases). The CDR3 has 15 amino acids. Germline V gives CDR1 SGHDN, CDR2 FVKESK. V was shortened by 0 bases and J by 8 bases, with 16 bases between the two germline ends. The CDR3: CASSQDMIGGRGYTF. The DNA for the CDR3 is TGTGCCAGCAGCCAAGATATGATCGGGGGACGCGGCTACACCTTC.

This chain connects TRBV10-2 to TRBJ2-1; D is uncertain. Germline CDR1 WSHSY, CDR2 SAAADI. Trimming stripped 4 bases from V and 5 bases from J, with 12 bases between. This CDR3 spans 14 amino acids. The CDR3 DNA is TGCGCCAGCAGTGTGGCAAGAGTTGACAATGAGCAGTTCTTC. This translates into CASSVARVDNEQFF.

This clone has a handful of counts. The chain recombines TRBV10-1 with TRBJ2-5, with 7 bases identical to TRBD1. The germline CDR1 and CDR2 sequences are WNHNN and SYGVQD (reference sequence). The V segment lost 7 bases and the J segment 2 bases; nucleotides outside the gene matches: 4. The CDR3 covers 13 residues. The CDR3 loop reads CASNGQVQETQYF. CDR3 sequence (DNA): TGCGCCAGCAATGGACAGGTTCAAGAGACCCAGTACTTC.

The chain joins TRBV7-2 to TRBJ1-1; 9 positions agree with TRBD1. The J segment lost 4 bases and the V segment lost 5 bases, leaving 2 bases of the junction unmatched. The germline V gene encodes CDR1 SGHTA and CDR2 FQGNSA. This CDR3 region has 13 residues. The CDR3 DNA is TGTGCCAGCAGCCGACAGGGGGGCACTGAAGCTTTCTTT. This sequence encodes CASSRQGGTEAFF.

This clone appeared a few times. J is TRBJ2-3 and V is TRBV20-1; D gene unclear. In germline, CDR1 is DFQATT, CDR2 SNEGSKA (reference sequence). This CDR3 has 13 amino acids. V was pared by 3 bases and J by 6 bases, with 13 bases between. The CDR3 DNA follows: TGCAGTGCTAGTCGAAGGGCTGGTGATACGCAGTATTTT. Amino acids: CSASRRAGDTQYF.

This clone appeared a few times. At the DNA level, this CDR3 is encoded by other sequences in the same sample as well. CDR3 amino acids: CSASPSGGYQETQYF. DNA for the CDR3: TGCAGTGCTAGTCCATCCGGGGGCTACCAAGAGACCCAGTACTTC. V and J are TRBV20-1 and TRBJ2-5, with D perhaps matching TRBD1 or TRBD2 (6 bases each). The CDR3 length is 15 residues. Germline lookup yields CDR1 DFQATT and CDR2 SNEGSKA (reference sequence). V was shortened by 3 bases and J by 0 bases, with 14 bases between the two germline ends.